This T cell receptor (beta chain) is from a study of OX40 agonist ivuxolimab in advanced cancers. Study information: Ivuxolimab, which patients received intravenously every 2 weeks, was dosed at 0.01 to 10 mg/kg. Hepatocellular carcinoma, melanoma, renal cell or head and neck cancer was diagnosed in the dose-escalation patients.

Collection of blood occurred at baseline, at cycle 4 day 1, and at cycle 7 day 1. The CDR3 has 14 residues. Germline V gene lookup returns CDR1 SGHNT and CDR2 YYREEE (reference sequence). Unmatched junction bases numbered 7, after V lost 5 bases and J lost 4 bases. Some clones are missing from TCRdb's copy, which holds only in-frame ones; the method was immunoSEQ multiplex PCR. The sample includes 26,000 or so clones, 88% of them seen just once. The sequencing here drew on CD4+ or CD8+ T cells sorted from blood, taken in a trial of the OX40 agonist ivuxolimab. The chain has TRBV5-4 and TRBJ1-2; 8 bases map to TRBD1. This sequence originates from an adult with an advanced solid tumor such as melanoma, head and neck, liver or kidney cancer. The CDR3 spells CASRPAGQAYGYTF. The CDR3 DNA reads as TGTGCCAGCAGACCGGCGGGACAGGCCTATGGCTACACCTTC. Combining the CDR3 with reference TRBV5-4 and TRBJ1-2 gives the whole variable domain ETGVTQSPTHLIKTRGQQVTLRCSSQSGHNTVSWYQQALGQGPQFIFQYYREEENGRGNFPPRFSGLQFPNYSSELNVNALELDDSALYLCASRPAGQAYGYTFGSGTRLTVV.